Detailed here is one T cell receptor (beta chain). This entry belongs to a study of T cells in Graves' hyperthyroidism and ophthalmopathy. RNA transcripts gave rise to amplified TCR beta CDR3 regions. The HTBI primer set was used in a first-round RT-PCR of the TCR CDR3. TCRdb fed the multiplex PCR reads into MiXCR, producing one record per CDR3 protein. The data show about 400,000 distinct CDR3 sequences, less than 20% seen once. Uncontrolled infection, other autoimmune disease, pregnancy or lactation excluded patients. This TCR came from a young woman with Graves' hyperthyroidism that later progressed to Graves' ophthalmopathy. The sequenced material came from blood.

The CDR3 sequence: CASSPRRDRGLNSPLHF. DNA of the CDR3: TGTGCCAGCAGCCCGCGGCGGGACAGGGGGCTAAATTCACCCCTCCACTTT. This chain joins TRBV13 and TRBJ1-6; 12 bases map to TRBD1. Germline loops: CDR1 PRHDT, CDR2 FYEKMQ (reference sequence). The CDR3 consists of 17 residues. V shed 5 bases, J shed 7 bases, and the junction held 9 bases outside the gene matches.